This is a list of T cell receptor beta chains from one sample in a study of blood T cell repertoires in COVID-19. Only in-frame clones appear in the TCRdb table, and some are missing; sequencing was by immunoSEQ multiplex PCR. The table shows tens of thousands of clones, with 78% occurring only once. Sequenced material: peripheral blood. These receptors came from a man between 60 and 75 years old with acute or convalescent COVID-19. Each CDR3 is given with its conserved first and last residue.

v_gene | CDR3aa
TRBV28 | CASSLKGRGVEQYF
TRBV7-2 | CASSFGASGIKGNEQFF
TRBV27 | CASSWSGTSYNEQFF
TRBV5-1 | CASSLWIGVDTEAFF
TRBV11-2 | CASSLVLPSGRAGDTQYF
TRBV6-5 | CASRGQVNTGELFF
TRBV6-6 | CASRTGQNTGELFF
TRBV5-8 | CAWQRQGAYIYEQYF
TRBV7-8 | CASRISGGGTEAFF
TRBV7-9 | CASSLAQGGSTDTQYF
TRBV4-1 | CASSPMTGSYGYTF
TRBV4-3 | CASSRRTGGGGYTF
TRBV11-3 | CASRPDRASGELFF
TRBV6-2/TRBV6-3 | CASSPLTSGRIHEQYF
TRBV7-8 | CASSFPELATEQFF
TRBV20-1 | CSATGGTEAFF
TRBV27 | CASSFGGANTEAFF
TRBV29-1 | CSVTPLTGTGELFF
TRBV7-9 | CASSYQGDTEAFF
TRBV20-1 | CSASLATDTQYF
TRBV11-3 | CASSYGTLEGEQYF
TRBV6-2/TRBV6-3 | CASSFDRAWGNQPQHF
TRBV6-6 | CASSYVGLRGPGEAFF
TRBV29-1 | CSVGTVDNQPQHF
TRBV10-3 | CAIRATNTEAFF
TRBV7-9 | CASSESVRAVNTEAFF
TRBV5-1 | CASSARRTHTDTQYF
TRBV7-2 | CASSPGTGDFNEQFF
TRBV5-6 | CASSRRQGVETQYF